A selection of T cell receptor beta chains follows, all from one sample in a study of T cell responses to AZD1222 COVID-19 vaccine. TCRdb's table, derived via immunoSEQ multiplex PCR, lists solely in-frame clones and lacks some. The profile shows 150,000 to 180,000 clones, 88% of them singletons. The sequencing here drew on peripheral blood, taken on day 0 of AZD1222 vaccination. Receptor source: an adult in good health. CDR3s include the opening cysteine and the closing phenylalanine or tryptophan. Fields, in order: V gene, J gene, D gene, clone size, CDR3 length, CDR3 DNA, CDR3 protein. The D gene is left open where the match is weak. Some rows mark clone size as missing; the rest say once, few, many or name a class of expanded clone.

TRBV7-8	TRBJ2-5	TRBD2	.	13	TGTGCCAGCAGCCGCGGTAGCGGGGAGACCCAGTACTTC	CASSRGSGETQYF
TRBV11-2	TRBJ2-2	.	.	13	TGTGCCAGCAGCCCGGGGGTCGCCGGGGAGCTGTTTTTT	CASSPGVAGELFF
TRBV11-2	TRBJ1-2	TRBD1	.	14	TGTGCCAGCAGCTTAGGACAGGGAAACTATGGCTACACCTTC	CASSLGQGNYGYTF
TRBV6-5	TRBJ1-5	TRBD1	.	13	TGTGCCAGCAGTTGGGACAGGGACCAGCCCCAGCATTTT	CASSWDRDQPQHF
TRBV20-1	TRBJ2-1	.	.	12	TGCAGTGCTCGTGGGCCCTACAATGAGCAGTTCTTC	CSARGPYNEQFF
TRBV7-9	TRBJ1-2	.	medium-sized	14	TGTGCCAGCAGCCTCTTTGCGGGCACCGATGGCTACACCTTC	CASSLFAGTDGYTF
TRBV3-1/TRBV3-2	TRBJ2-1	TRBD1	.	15	TGTGCCAGCAGCACCACAGGGGCCTCCTACAATGAGCAGTTCTTC	CASSTTGASYNEQFF
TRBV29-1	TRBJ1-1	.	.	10	TGCAGCGTCGGAAAGATTGAAGCTTTCTTT	CSVGKIEAFF
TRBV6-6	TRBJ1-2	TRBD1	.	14	TGTGCCAGCAGCCCCCCCGCAGGGGGCTATGGCTACACCTTC	CASSPPAGGYGYTF
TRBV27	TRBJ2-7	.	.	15	TGTGCCAGCAGTTTGGTGGGGGGGCCCTCCTACGAGCAGTACTTC	CASSLVGGPSYEQYF
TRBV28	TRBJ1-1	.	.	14	TGTGCCAGCAGTTTTCAGGGTCGGAACACTGAAGCTTTCTTT	CASSFQGRNTEAFF
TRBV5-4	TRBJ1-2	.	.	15	TGTGCCAGCAGCTTGGGTACTGCCGGAAACTATGGCTACACCTTC	CASSLGTAGNYGYTF
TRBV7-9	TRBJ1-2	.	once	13	TGTGCCAGCAGCTTAGACAATAACTATGGCTACACCTTC	CASSLDNNYGYTF
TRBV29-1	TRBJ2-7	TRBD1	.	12	TGCAGCGCAACAACAGGGGGAGGCGAGCAGTACTTC	CSATTGGGEQYF
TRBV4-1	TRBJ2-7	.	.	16	TGCGCCAGCAGCCAAGTCGTCACAGGTGGCTCCTACGAGCAGTACTTC	CASSQVVTGGSYEQYF
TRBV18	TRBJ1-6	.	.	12	TGTGCCAGCTCACCCCCGGATTCACCCCTCCACTTT	CASSPPDSPLHF
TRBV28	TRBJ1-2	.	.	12	TGTGCCAGCAGTTTATTTGAGGGCCGCTACACCTTC	CASSLFEGRYTF
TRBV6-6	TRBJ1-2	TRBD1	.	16	TGTGCCAGCAGTTACCCCGGGGCAGGGGGACCCTATGGCTACACCTTC	CASSYPGAGGPYGYTF
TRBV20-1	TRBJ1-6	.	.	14	TGCAGTGCTAGTTACGCAGGGCAGAATTCACCCCTCCACTTT	CSASYAGQNSPLHF
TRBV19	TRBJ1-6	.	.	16	TGTGCCAGTAGTATAGAGGCAGGGGACTTAAGTTCACCCCTCCACTTT	CASSIEAGDLSSPLHF
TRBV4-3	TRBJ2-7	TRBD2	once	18	TGCGCCAGCAGCCAGAGACTAGCGGGGGCCGGCAGCTCCTACGAGCAGTACTTC	CASSQRLAGAGSSYEQYF
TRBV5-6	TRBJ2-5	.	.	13	TGTGCCAGCAGCTTGGTCTCAGCGGAGACCCAGTACTTC	CASSLVSAETQYF
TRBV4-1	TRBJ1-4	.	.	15	TGCGCCAGCAGCCAACCTGGACAGAGTAATGAAAAACTGTTTTTT	CASSQPGQSNEKLFF
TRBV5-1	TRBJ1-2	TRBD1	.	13	TGCGCCAGCAGCGACAGGGACGCGGCTGGCTACACCTTC	CASSDRDAAGYTF
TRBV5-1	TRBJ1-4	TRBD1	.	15	TGCGCCAGCAGCTTGGGAGGACAGGGTGGGGAAAAACTGTTTTTT	CASSLGGQGGEKLFF
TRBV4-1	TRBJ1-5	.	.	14	TGCGCCAGCAGCCAAGGCCAGGGGATTCAGCCCCAGCATTTT	CASSQGQGIQPQHF
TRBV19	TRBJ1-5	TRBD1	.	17	TGTGCCAGTAGTATAGGCTACAGGGGGCGCGTTAATCAGCCCCAGCATTTT	CASSIGYRGRVNQPQHF
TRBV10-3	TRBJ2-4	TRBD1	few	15	TGTGCCATCAGTGAGAGGACAGGAGCCAAAAACATTCAGTACTTC	CAISERTGAKNIQYF
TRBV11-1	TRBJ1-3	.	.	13	TGTGCCAGCAGCATTGTCTCTGGAAACACCATATATTTT	CASSIVSGNTIYF
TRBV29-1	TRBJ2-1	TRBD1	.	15	TGCAGCGTTGTAGAGCGAGACAGGGAGAACGTTGAGCAGTTCTTC	CSVVERDRENVEQFF
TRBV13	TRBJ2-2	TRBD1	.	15	TGTGCCAGCAGCGCGGGACAGGGGTTTACCGGGGAGCTGTTTTTT	CASSAGQGFTGELFF
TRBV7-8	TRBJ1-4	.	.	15	TGTGCCAGCAGCTTACTAGGGAGAACTAATGAAAAACTGTTTTTT	CASSLLGRTNEKLFF
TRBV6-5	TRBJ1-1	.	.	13	TGTGCCAGCAGTTACTCGACTTCCCCTGAAGCTTTCTTT	CASSYSTSPEAFF
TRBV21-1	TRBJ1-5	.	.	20	TGTGCCAGCAGCAAAGATGATGCCCGGGTCTTGGACAGAAGCAATCAGCCCCAGCATTTT	CASSKDDARVLDRSNQPQHF
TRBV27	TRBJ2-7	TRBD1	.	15	TGTGCCAGCAGTTTACGGGACAGGGGTTTCTACGAGCAGTACTTC	CASSLRDRGFYEQYF
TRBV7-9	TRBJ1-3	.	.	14	TGTGCCAGCAGCGGTCGGGGCTCTGGAAACACCATATATTTT	CASSGRGSGNTIYF
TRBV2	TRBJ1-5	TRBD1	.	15	TGTGCCAGCAGGGGAGGACAGGGGATCAATCAGCCCCAGCATTTT	CASRGGQGINQPQHF
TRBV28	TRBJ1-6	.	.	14	TGTGCCAGCTCATGGGGCAGGGGAGGCTCACCCCTCCACTTT	CASSWGRGGSPLHF
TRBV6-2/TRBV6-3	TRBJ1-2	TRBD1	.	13	TGTGCCAGCAGTGGGACAGGGGCGCTTGGCTACACCTTC	CASSGTGALGYTF
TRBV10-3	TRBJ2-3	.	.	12	TGTGCCGCCACAGGGAGCACAGATACGCAGTATTTT	CAATGSTDTQYF
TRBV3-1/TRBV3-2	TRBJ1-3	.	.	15	TGTGCCAGCAGCCAAGCACACCGCTCTGGAAACACCATATATTTT	CASSQAHRSGNTIYF
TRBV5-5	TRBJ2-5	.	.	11	TGTGCCAGCAGCTTGAATGACCCCCAGTACTTC	CASSLNDPQYF
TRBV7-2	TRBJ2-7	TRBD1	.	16	TGTGCCAGCAGCCCAAACAGGGGCCCTTTACCCAACGAGCAGTACTTC	CASSPNRGPLPNEQYF
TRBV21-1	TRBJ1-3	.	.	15	TGTGCCAGCAGCAAAGCGCGACGGGCTGGAAACACCATATATTTT	CASSKARRAGNTIYF
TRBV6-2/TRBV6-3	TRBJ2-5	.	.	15	TGTGCCAGCAGTCGGGGTGGGGATTCTATGAAGACCCAGTACTTC	CASSRGGDSMKTQYF
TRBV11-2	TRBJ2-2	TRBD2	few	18	TGTGCCAGCAGCCTAAAATCCGGGACTAGCTTCTACACCGGGGAGCTGTTTTTT	CASSLKSGTSFYTGELFF
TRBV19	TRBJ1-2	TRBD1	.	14	TGTGCCAGTAGTCGACAGGACAGGGGGCTTGGCTACACCTTC	CASSRQDRGLGYTF
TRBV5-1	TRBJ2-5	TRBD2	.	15	TGCGCCAGCAGCTTCACTAGCGGCTGGGTAGAGACCCAGTACTTC	CASSFTSGWVETQYF
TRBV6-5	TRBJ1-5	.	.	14	TGTGCCAGCAGTTCGACCAGGGCCAATCAGCCCCAGCATTTT	CASSSTRANQPQHF